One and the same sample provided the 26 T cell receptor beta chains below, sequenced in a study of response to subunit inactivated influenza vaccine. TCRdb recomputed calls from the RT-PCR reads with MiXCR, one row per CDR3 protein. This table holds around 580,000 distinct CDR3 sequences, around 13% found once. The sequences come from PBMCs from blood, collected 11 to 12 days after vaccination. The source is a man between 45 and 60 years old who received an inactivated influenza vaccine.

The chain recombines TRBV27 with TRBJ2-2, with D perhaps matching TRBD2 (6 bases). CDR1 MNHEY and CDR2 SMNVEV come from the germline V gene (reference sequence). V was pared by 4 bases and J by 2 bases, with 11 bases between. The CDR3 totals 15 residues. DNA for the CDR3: TGTGCCAGCAGTTCTGCGGGGTTTAACACCGGGGAGCTGTTTTTT. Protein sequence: CASSSAGFNTGELFF.

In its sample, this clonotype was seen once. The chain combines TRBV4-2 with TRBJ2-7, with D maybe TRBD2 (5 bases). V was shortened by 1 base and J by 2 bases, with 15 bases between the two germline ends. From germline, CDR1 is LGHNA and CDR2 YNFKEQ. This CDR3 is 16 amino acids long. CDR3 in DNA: TGTGCCAGCAGCCAAGGGGGAGATAGGACGCCCTACGAGCAGTACTTC. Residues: CASSQGGDRTPYEQYF.

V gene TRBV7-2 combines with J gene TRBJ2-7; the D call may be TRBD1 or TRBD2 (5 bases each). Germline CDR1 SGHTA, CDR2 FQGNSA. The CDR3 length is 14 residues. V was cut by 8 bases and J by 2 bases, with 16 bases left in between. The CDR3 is CASGGRQPTYEQYF. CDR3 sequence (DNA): TGTGCCAGCGGGGGTAGACAGCCTACCTACGAGCAGTACTTC.

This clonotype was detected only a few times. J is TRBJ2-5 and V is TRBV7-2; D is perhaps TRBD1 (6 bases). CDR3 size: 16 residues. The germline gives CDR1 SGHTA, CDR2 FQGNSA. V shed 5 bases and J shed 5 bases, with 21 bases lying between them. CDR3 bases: TGTGCCAGCAGCCCGATCGGACTTACAGGGTTGGAGACCCAGTACTTC. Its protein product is CASSPIGLTGLETQYF.

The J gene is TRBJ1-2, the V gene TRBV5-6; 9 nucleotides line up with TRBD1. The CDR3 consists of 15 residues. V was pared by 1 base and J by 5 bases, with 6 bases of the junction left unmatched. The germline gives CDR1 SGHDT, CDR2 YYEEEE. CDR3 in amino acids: CASSLTRDRAYGYTF. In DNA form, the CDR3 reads TGTGCCAGCAGCTTGACGCGGGACAGGGCATATGGCTACACCTTC.

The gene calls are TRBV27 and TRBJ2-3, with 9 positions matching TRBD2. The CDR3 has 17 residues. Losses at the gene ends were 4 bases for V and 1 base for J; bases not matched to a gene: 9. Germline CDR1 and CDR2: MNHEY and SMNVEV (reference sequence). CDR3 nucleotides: TGTGCCAGCAGTTGGGCTAGCGGGACGGCTGGCACAGATACGCAGTATTTT. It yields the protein CASSWASGTAGTDTQYF.

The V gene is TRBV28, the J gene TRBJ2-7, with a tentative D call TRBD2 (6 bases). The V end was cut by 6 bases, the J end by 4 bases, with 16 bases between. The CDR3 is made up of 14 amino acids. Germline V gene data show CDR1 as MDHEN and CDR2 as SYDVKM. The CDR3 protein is CASSQRRGLYEQYF. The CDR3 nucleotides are TGTGCCAGCAGCCAAAGGAGGGGCCTGTACGAGCAGTACTTC.

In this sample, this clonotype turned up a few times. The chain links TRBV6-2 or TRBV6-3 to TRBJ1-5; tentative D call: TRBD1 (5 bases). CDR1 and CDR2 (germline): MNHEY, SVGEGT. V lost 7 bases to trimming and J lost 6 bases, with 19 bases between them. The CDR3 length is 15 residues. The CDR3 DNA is TGTGCCAGCAATGATCCGGGGCAGGGAGGTCAGCCCCAGCATTTT. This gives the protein CASNDPGQGGQPQHF.

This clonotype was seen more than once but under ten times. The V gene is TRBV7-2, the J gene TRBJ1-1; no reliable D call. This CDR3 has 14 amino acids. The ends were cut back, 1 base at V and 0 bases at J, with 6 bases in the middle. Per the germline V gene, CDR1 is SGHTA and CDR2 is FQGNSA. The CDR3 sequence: CASSLVRLNTEAFF. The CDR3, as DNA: TGTGCCAGCAGCTTAGTCAGGTTGAACACTGAAGCTTTCTTT.

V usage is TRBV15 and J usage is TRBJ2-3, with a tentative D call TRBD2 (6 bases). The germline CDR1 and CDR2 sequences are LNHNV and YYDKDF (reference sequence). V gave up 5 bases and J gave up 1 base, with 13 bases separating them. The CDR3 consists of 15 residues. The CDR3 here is CATSGDPGGTDTQYF. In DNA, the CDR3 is TGTGCCACCAGCGGGGACCCGGGGGGCACAGATACGCAGTATTTT.

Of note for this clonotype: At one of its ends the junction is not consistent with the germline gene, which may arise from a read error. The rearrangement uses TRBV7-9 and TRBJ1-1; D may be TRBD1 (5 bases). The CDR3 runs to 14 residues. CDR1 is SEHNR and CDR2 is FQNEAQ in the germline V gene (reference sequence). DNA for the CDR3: TGTGCCAGCAGCCTAGCGGTGGGGCAGGCTGAAGCTTTCTTT. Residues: CASSLAVGQAEAFF.

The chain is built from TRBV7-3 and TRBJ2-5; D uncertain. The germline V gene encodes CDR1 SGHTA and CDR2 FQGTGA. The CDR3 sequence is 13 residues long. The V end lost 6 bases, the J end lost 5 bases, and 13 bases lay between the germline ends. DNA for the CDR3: TGTGCCAGCAGATTTGATGGGGTCGAGACCCAGTACTTC. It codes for CASRFDGVETQYF.

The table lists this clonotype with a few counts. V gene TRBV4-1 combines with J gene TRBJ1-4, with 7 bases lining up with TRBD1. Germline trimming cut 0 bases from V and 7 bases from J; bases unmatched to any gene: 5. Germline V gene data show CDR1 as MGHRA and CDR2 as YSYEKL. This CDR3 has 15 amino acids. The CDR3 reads CASSQERQGGEKLFF. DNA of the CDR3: TGCGCCAGCAGCCAAGAAAGACAGGGTGGTGAAAAACTGTTTTTT.

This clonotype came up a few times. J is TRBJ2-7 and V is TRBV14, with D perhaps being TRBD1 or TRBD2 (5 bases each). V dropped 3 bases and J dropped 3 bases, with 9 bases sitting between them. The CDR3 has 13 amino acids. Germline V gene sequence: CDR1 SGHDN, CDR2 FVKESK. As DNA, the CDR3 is TGTGCCAGCAGCCAGGGGGTAGTCTACGAGCAGTACTTC. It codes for CASSQGVVYEQYF.

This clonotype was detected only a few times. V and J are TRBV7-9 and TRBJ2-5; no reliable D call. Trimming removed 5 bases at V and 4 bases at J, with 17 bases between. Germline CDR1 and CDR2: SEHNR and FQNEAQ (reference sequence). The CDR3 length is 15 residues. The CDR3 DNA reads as TGTGCCAGCAGCCAGCCAGGCCCCATGGGAGAGACCCAGTACTTC. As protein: CASSQPGPMGETQYF.

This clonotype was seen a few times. The CDR3 nucleotides are TGTGCCAGCAGGCCTCACAGGGACAGGGGGCTGTTTTGGACTGAAGCTTTCTTT. This gives the protein CASRPHRDRGLFWTEAFF. V is TRBV12-3 or TRBV12-4 and J is TRBJ1-1; 12 bases match TRBD1. Trimming cost V 6 bases and J 5 bases; bases outside gene matches: 16. The CDR3 has 18 residues.

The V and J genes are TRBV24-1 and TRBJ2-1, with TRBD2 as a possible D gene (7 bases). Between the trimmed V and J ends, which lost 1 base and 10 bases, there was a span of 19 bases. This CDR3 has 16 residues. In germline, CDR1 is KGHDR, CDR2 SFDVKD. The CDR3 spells CATSDLLGGPRGEQFF. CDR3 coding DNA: TGTGCCACCAGTGATTTACTGGGGGGCCCGCGGGGGGAGCAGTTCTTC.

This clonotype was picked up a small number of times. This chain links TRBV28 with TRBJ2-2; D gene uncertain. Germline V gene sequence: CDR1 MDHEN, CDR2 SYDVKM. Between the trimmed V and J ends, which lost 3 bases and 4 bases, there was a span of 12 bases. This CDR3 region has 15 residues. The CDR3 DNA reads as TGTGCCAGCAGTTTCCAGTCCTTCGGCACCGGGGAGCTGTTTTTT. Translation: CASSFQSFGTGELFF. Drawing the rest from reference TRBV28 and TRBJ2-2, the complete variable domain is DVKVTQSSRYLVKRTGEKVFLECVQDMDHENMFWYRQDPGLGLRLIYFSYDVKMKEKGDIPEGYSVSREKKERFSLILESASTNQTSMYLCASSFQSFGTGELFFGEGSRLTVL.

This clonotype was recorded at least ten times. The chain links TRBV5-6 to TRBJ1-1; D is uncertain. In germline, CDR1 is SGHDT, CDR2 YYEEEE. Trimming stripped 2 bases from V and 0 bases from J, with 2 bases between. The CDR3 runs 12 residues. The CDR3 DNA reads TGTGCCAGCAGCTTTCTGAACACTGAAGCTTTCTTT. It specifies CASSFLNTEAFF.

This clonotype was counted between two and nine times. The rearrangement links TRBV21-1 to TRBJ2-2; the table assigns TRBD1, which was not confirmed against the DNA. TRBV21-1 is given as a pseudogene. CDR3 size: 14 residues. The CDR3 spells CANRPRQDTGELFF. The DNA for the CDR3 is TGTGCCAACCGCCCGCGACAGGACACCGGGGAGCTGTTTTTT.

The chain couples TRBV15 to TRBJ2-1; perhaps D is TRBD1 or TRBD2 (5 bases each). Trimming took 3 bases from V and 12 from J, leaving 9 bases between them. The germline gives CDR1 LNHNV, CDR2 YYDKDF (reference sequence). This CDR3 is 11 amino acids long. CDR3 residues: CATSSRGVQFF. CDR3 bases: TGTGCCACCAGCAGCCGGGGCGTGCAGTTCTTC.

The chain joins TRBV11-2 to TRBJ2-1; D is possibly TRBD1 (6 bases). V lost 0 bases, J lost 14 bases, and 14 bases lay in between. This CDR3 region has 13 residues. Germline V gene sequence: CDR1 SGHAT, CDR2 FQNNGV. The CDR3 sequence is CASSLELGGAEFF. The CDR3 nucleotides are TGTGCCAGCAGCTTAGAACTTGGGGGCGCGGAGTTCTTC.

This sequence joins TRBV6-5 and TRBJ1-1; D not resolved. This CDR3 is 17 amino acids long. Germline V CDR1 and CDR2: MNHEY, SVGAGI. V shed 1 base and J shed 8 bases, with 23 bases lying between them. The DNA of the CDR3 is TGTGCCAGCAGTTACTACGGGTTGGGTTCGGGTGGCAGGGAAGCTTTCTTT. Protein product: CASSYYGLGSGGREAFF.

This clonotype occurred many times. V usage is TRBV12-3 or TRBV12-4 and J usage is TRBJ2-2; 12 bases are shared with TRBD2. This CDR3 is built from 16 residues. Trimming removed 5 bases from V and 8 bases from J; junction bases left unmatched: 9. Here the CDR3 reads CASSPRTSGVAGELFF. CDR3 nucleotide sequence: TGTGCCAGCAGTCCCCGGACTAGCGGGGTGGCAGGGGAGCTGTTTTTT.

The CDR3 loop is CASKRISADTQYF. The CDR3 bases are TGTGCCAGCAAACGGATATCGGCAGATACGCAGTATTTT. This rearrangement joins TRBV9 to TRBJ2-3; D gene unclear. Germline-derived CDR1 and CDR2 are SGDLS and YYNGEE. CDR3 length: 13 amino acids. With 6 bases removed from V and 4 bases from J, the gap between germline ends came to 12 bases.

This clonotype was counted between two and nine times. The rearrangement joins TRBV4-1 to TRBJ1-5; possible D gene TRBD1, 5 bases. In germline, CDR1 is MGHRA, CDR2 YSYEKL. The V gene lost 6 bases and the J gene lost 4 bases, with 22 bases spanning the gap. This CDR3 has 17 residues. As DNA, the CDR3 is TGCGCCAGCAGTGGGGGACCAGAAATGGGTGGAAATCAGCCCCAGCATTTT. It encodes CASSGGPEMGGNQPQHF.